The 12 T cell receptor beta chains in this list originate from one sample, sequenced in a study of PD-L1 blockade in urothelial cancer. Measured with immunoSEQ multiplex PCR; TCRdb has only the in-frame clones, and not every one. The sample has around 41,000 clones; roughly 91% are singletons. The source was PBMCs, collected around atezolizumab (anti-PD-L1) treatment. The receptors were gathered from a woman aged 55 to 70 with urothelial cancer.

The chain employs TRBV19 and TRBJ1-5, with 7 bases that match TRBD1. CDR3 length equals 15 residues. V lost 5 bases, J lost 0 bases, and 4 bases stayed unmatched. CDR1 is LNHDA and CDR2 is SQIVND in the germline V gene (reference sequence). The CDR3, as DNA: TGTGCCAGTAGTCTAGGGACAGATAGCAATCAGCCCCAGCATTTT. This gives the protein CASSLGTDSNQPQHF.

This chain links TRBV28 with TRBJ2-3, with D possibly TRBD2 on 6 matching bases. This CDR3 has 16 amino acids. V lost 2 bases and J 0 bases, leaving 12 bases between the germline ends. Germline CDR1 reads MDHEN; CDR2 reads SYDVKM. CDR3 sequence (DNA): TGTGCCAGCAGTTTAGGGAGGAGGAGGAGCACAGATACGCAGTATTTT. Its protein is CASSLGRRRSTDTQYF.

This clone appeared once. The chain couples TRBV19 to TRBJ2-7, with 10 bases lining up with TRBD1. Germline V CDR1 and CDR2: LNHDA, SQIVND (reference sequence). V was pared by 6 bases and J by 2 bases, with 10 bases of the junction left unmatched. The CDR3 consists of 16 residues. Here the CDR3 DNA reads TGTGCCAGTAGCCCCACCCCGGGACAGGGGCCCTACGAGCAGTACTTC. Translated: CASSPTPGQGPYEQYF.

This clone has only one observation. V usage is TRBV15 and J usage is TRBJ2-1; 8 positions match TRBD2. This CDR3 comprises 16 residues. V lost 2 bases, J lost 7 bases, and 10 bases stayed unmatched. Germline V gives CDR1 LNHNV, CDR2 YYDKDF (reference sequence). This CDR3 reads CATSRRDPGGGNEQFF. The CDR3 nucleotides read TGTGCCACCAGCAGAAGGGACCCGGGAGGGGGGAATGAGCAGTTCTTC.

CDR3: CASSPPGGLETQYF. CDR3 in DNA: TGTGCCAGCAGTCCCCCGGGGGGTTTGGAGACCCAGTACTTC. V gene TRBV6-5 combines with J gene TRBJ2-5, with 7 nucleotides matching TRBD2. The CDR3 runs to 14 residues. Trimming took 5 bases from V and 5 from J; bases not matched to a gene: 8. The germline V gene has CDR1 MNHEY and CDR2 SVGAGI.

The chain joins TRBV28 to TRBJ1-5; 7 nucleotides agree with TRBD1. Trimming at V came to 3 bases and at J to 10 bases, leaving 12 bases not matched to a gene. This CDR3 has 15 residues. CDR1 and CDR2 from the germline V gene are MDHEN and SYDVKM. The CDR3 reads CASSFQEGAHIPQHF. As DNA, the CDR3 is TGTGCCAGCAGTTTCCAGGAGGGGGCCCACATACCCCAGCATTTT.

The gene calls are TRBV25-1 and TRBJ2-3, with TRBD2 identical over 9 bases. The junction had 5 bases not matched to a gene; V was cut back by 5 bases and J by 2 bases. Germline CDR1 MGHDK, CDR2 SYGVNS. CDR3 length: 15 amino acids. The CDR3 is CASSPLAGITDTQYF. The CDR3 region has the DNA TGTGCCAGCAGTCCTCTAGCGGGGATCACAGATACGCAGTATTTT.

The chain combines TRBV5-6 with TRBJ2-1; TRBD1 aligns across 7 bases. This CDR3 has 16 amino acids. From germline, CDR1 is SGHDT and CDR2 YYEEEE. V lost 0 bases to trimming and J lost 2 bases; unmatched junction nucleotides: 5. CDR3 amino acids: CASSLAGGFTYNEQFF. The CDR3 DNA sequence: TGTGCCAGCAGCTTGGCAGGGGGTTTCACCTACAATGAGCAGTTCTTC.

The chain joins TRBV4-1 to TRBJ2-3; 8 bases fit TRBD2. V dropped 2 bases and J dropped 1; count of bases not matched to a gene: 8. The CDR3 loop spans 17 amino acids. CDR1 is MGHRA and CDR2 is YSYEKL in the germline V gene. The CDR3 nucleotides are TGCGCCAGCAGCCAACGCCGGACTAGCTGGGGCACAGATACGCAGTATTTT. Translation: CASSQRRTSWGTDTQYF.

The rearrangement uses TRBV29-1 and TRBJ1-2; TRBD1 aligns across 7 bases. Germline CDR1 and CDR2: SQVTM and ANQGSEA. V shed 3 bases, J shed 7 bases, and the junction held 5 bases outside the gene matches. This CDR3 is 12 amino acids long. The CDR3 nucleotides are TGCAGCGTTGATGACAGGGTCGGTGGCTACACCTTC. The encoded protein is CSVDDRVGGYTF.

Here the CDR3 reads CASSLTMGQGPTF. Written as DNA, the CDR3 is TGTGCCAGCAGCTTAACGATGGGACAGGGCCCCACCTTC. The J gene is TRBJ1-2, the V gene TRBV7-3; 9 positions agree with TRBD1. The length of the CDR3 is 13 residues. Trimming removed 0 bases from V and 13 bases from J; junction bases left unmatched: 6. Germline V gene sequence: CDR1 SGHTA, CDR2 FQGTGA.

The J gene is TRBJ2-3, the V gene TRBV6-5, with 8 nucleotides matching TRBD2. Trimming at V came to 6 bases and at J to 3 bases, leaving 8 bases not matched to a gene. Germline lookup yields CDR1 MNHEY and CDR2 SVGAGI. The CDR3 totals 15 residues. The CDR3 region is CASSPEREPTDTQYF. The CDR3 coding sequence is TGTGCCAGCAGCCCCGAGCGGGAGCCGACAGATACGCAGTATTTT.